This T cell receptor (beta chain) was sequenced in a study of PD-L1 blockade in urothelial cancer. Trimming removed 4 bases from V and 6 bases from J; junction bases left unmatched: 11. Germline CDR1 GTSNPN, CDR2 SVGIG (reference sequence). This CDR3 is built from 15 residues. TCRdb keeps only in-frame clones here, not all; method: immunoSEQ multiplex PCR. The repertoire consists of some 71,000 clones, with around 86% occurring once and the leading ten covering under 15%. This sample's time point: pretreatment peripheral blood. Pretreatment and on-treatment samples were taken, numbering 1 to 8 per patient.

The V call is TRBV30, the J call TRBJ2-3, with 9 bases that match TRBD2. The specimen was PBMCs, collected around atezolizumab (anti-PD-L1) treatment. The TCR was taken from a man aged 55 to 70 with urothelial cancer. CDR3: CAWTEAGGLRDTQYF. As DNA, the CDR3 is TGTGCCTGGACCGAAGCGGGGGGCCTGCGGGATACGCAGTATTTT.